A selection of T cell receptor beta chains follows, all from one sample in a study of blood T cell repertoires in COVID-19. Produced via immunoSEQ multiplex PCR; TCRdb's table is partial and in-frame only. The data contain 200,000 to 250,000 clones, about 88% of them singletons. The source material was peripheral blood. Source of these receptors: a woman aged 50 to 60 with COVID-19, enrolled during active disease. The CDR3 runs from the conserved cysteine through the conserved F or W. A D gene is named only where the DNA matches it firmly. Clone size is given for some rows only: seen once, a few or many times, or a class if the clone is expanded.

v_call: TRBV7-9; d_call: TRBD1; clone_size: .; j_call: TRBJ2-3; cdr3_nt: TGTGCCAGCAGGACAGGGGGCCTGGTGGCTTTCACAGATACGCAGTATTTT; cdr3_aa: CASRTGGLVAFTDTQYF
v_call: TRBV4-1; d_call: TRBD1; clone_size: once; j_call: TRBJ2-6; cdr3_nt: TGCGCCAGCAGCCCCCGGACAGGCTCTGGGGCCAACGTCCTGACTTTC; cdr3_aa: CASSPRTGSGANVLTF
v_call: TRBV7-2; d_call: TRBD2; clone_size: .; j_call: TRBJ2-3; cdr3_nt: TGTGCCAGCAGCTTAGATTTGCGGGGGGGCGATACGCAGTATTTT; cdr3_aa: CASSLDLRGGDTQYF
v_call: TRBV21-1; d_call: .; clone_size: .; j_call: TRBJ1-6; cdr3_nt: TGTGCCAGCAGCATGGGACTCACGGGAAGTTCCTATAATTCACCCCTCCACTTT; cdr3_aa: CASSMGLTGSSYNSPLHF
v_call: TRBV10-3; d_call: .; clone_size: .; j_call: TRBJ2-2; cdr3_nt: TGTGCCATCAGTGACGATCGGGGGGCCAGGGGTGTCGGGGAGCTGTTTTTT; cdr3_aa: CAISDDRGARGVGELFF
v_call: TRBV7-2; d_call: TRBD1; clone_size: .; j_call: TRBJ1-4; cdr3_nt: TGTGCCAGCAGCTACCTTCAGACAGGGAGGAATGAAAAACTGTTTTTT; cdr3_aa: CASSYLQTGRNEKLFF
v_call: TRBV4-1; d_call: .; clone_size: .; j_call: TRBJ1-1; cdr3_nt: TGCGCCAGCAGCCAAGATGGAGGGTTCACTGAAGCTTTCTTT; cdr3_aa: CASSQDGGFTEAFF
v_call: TRBV5-1; d_call: .; clone_size: .; j_call: TRBJ2-1; cdr3_nt: TGCGCCAGCAGCTTGGGAAGAGCTTTGCAGGGGCGTTCTTACAATGAGCAGTTCTTC; cdr3_aa: CASSLGRALQGRSYNEQFF
v_call: TRBV7-2; d_call: .; clone_size: .; j_call: TRBJ2-3; cdr3_nt: TGTGCCAGCAGCTTAGTCCCGGACTCAGATACGCAGTATTTT; cdr3_aa: CASSLVPDSDTQYF
v_call: TRBV7-6; d_call: TRBD2; clone_size: once; j_call: TRBJ2-2; cdr3_nt: TGTGCCAGCAGCTTCCGGGGGGACGGGGAGCTGTTTTTT; cdr3_aa: CASSFRGDGELFF
v_call: TRBV4-1; d_call: .; clone_size: .; j_call: TRBJ1-3; cdr3_nt: TGCGCCAGCAGCCAAGCCGGTTCTGGAAACACCATATATTTT; cdr3_aa: CASSQAGSGNTIYF
v_call: TRBV28; d_call: TRBD1; clone_size: .; j_call: TRBJ1-5; cdr3_nt: TGTGCCAGCAGTTTATGGGGGACAGGGTCGACTCAGCCCCAGCATTTT; cdr3_aa: CASSLWGTGSTQPQHF
v_call: TRBV14; d_call: TRBD1; clone_size: .; j_call: TRBJ2-1; cdr3_nt: TGTGCCAGCAGCCAATTTACAGGGGCGAATGAGCAGTTCTTC; cdr3_aa: CASSQFTGANEQFF
v_call: TRBV9; d_call: .; clone_size: .; j_call: TRBJ2-1; cdr3_nt: TGTGCCAGCAGCGTATGGCAGGGGTACAATGAGCAGTTCTTC; cdr3_aa: CASSVWQGYNEQFF
v_call: TRBV29-1; d_call: .; clone_size: once; j_call: TRBJ1-3; cdr3_nt: TGCAGCGTTGCCACAGGCGTCTCTGGAAACACCATATATTTT; cdr3_aa: CSVATGVSGNTIYF
v_call: TRBV9; d_call: .; clone_size: .; j_call: TRBJ2-3; cdr3_nt: TGTGCCAGCAGCGTACCGCAGGGGACAGATACGCAGTATTTT; cdr3_aa: CASSVPQGTDTQYF
v_call: TRBV7-9; d_call: TRBD1; clone_size: .; j_call: TRBJ1-2; cdr3_nt: TGTGCCAGCAGCTTAGCCGACAGGGTCGGTGGCTACACCTTC; cdr3_aa: CASSLADRVGGYTF
v_call: TRBV27; d_call: .; clone_size: few; j_call: TRBJ1-1; cdr3_nt: TGTGCCAGCAGTTCCCGGGGGGCTCTCACTGAAGCTTTCTTT; cdr3_aa: CASSSRGALTEAFF
v_call: TRBV7-8; d_call: .; clone_size: .; j_call: TRBJ1-5; cdr3_nt: TGTGCCAGCAGCTTATTGAGGGACACTTATCAGCCCCAGCATTTT; cdr3_aa: CASSLLRDTYQPQHF
v_call: TRBV3-1/TRBV3-2; d_call: .; clone_size: .; j_call: TRBJ1-4; cdr3_nt: TGTGCCAGCAGCCAAACCAGTACAACTAATGAAAAACTGTTTTTT; cdr3_aa: CASSQTSTTNEKLFF
v_call: TRBV28; d_call: .; clone_size: .; j_call: TRBJ1-3; cdr3_nt: TGTGCCAGCAGTGTCCCTTCTCCAGGATCATTCTCTGGAAACACCATATATTTT; cdr3_aa: CASSVPSPGSFSGNTIYF
v_call: TRBV29-1; d_call: .; clone_size: .; j_call: TRBJ1-6; cdr3_nt: TGCAGCGTTGGGAGCTCCTATAATTCACCCCTCCACTTT; cdr3_aa: CSVGSSYNSPLHF
v_call: TRBV3-1/TRBV3-2; d_call: .; clone_size: .; j_call: TRBJ1-2; cdr3_nt: TGTGCCAGCAGCCGGGAGGCAGGAGACTATGGCTACACCTTC; cdr3_aa: CASSREAGDYGYTF
v_call: TRBV24-1; d_call: TRBD2; clone_size: .; j_call: TRBJ2-1; cdr3_nt: TGTGCCACCAGTGAGCCTAGCGGGGGGGCCCGGAATGAGCAGTTCTTC; cdr3_aa: CATSEPSGGARNEQFF
v_call: TRBV16; d_call: TRBD1; clone_size: .; j_call: TRBJ1-4; cdr3_nt: TGTGCCAGCAGCCAATCGGTCGGGACAGCAAATGAAAAACTGTTTTTT; cdr3_aa: CASSQSVGTANEKLFF
v_call: TRBV7-2; d_call: TRBD1; clone_size: .; j_call: TRBJ2-3; cdr3_nt: TGTGCCAGCAGCCTAAAACAGGGGAGAGGGGTCATAGATACGCAGTATTTT; cdr3_aa: CASSLKQGRGVIDTQYF
v_call: TRBV28; d_call: .; clone_size: .; j_call: TRBJ2-4; cdr3_nt: TGTGCCAGCAGCGCGACAGATAGCCTAGCCAAAAACATTCAGTACTTC; cdr3_aa: CASSATDSLAKNIQYF
v_call: TRBV4-1; d_call: .; clone_size: .; j_call: TRBJ2-4; cdr3_nt: TGCGCCAGCAGCCAAGAAACAGGGGAGGTTGTTGCCAAAAACATTCAGTACTTC; cdr3_aa: CASSQETGEVVAKNIQYF
v_call: TRBV14; d_call: TRBD1; clone_size: .; j_call: TRBJ2-1; cdr3_nt: TGTGCCAGCAGCCCCCCGGGACAGGGTTTGACGGATGAGCAGTTCTTC; cdr3_aa: CASSPPGQGLTDEQFF
v_call: TRBV7-8; d_call: .; clone_size: .; j_call: TRBJ1-2; cdr3_nt: TGTGCCAGCAGCCCAACCGCTGTTAGTTATGGCTACACCTTC; cdr3_aa: CASSPTAVSYGYTF
v_call: TRBV19; d_call: .; clone_size: few; j_call: TRBJ1-5; cdr3_nt: TGTGCCAGTAGTATAGGGACTGATCAGCCCCAGCATTTT; cdr3_aa: CASSIGTDQPQHF
v_call: TRBV4-2; d_call: TRBD1; clone_size: .; j_call: TRBJ2-1; cdr3_nt: TGTGCCAGCAGCGAAGGACAGGGGGGGTTCGGTGAGCAGTTCTTC; cdr3_aa: CASSEGQGGFGEQFF
v_call: TRBV19; d_call: .; clone_size: once; j_call: TRBJ1-1; cdr3_nt: TGTGCCAGTGCCATTGGACACACAGTGAAAGCTTTCTTT; cdr3_aa: CASAIGHTVKAFF
v_call: TRBV7-2; d_call: .; clone_size: .; j_call: TRBJ1-1; cdr3_nt: TGTGCCAGCAGCTTTATAAGGGGATTGAACACTGAAGCTTTCTTT; cdr3_aa: CASSFIRGLNTEAFF
v_call: TRBV10-1; d_call: .; clone_size: .; j_call: TRBJ1-2; cdr3_nt: TGCGCCAGCAGTGAGTCTCGGGGAATTGGGAGCGCCTATGGCTACACCTTC; cdr3_aa: CASSESRGIGSAYGYTF
v_call: TRBV12-5; d_call: .; clone_size: .; j_call: TRBJ1-1; cdr3_nt: TGTGCTAGTGGTTTTGGTCGGGGGTTCACTGAAGCTTTCTTT; cdr3_aa: CASGFGRGFTEAFF
v_call: TRBV30; d_call: .; clone_size: .; j_call: TRBJ1-2; cdr3_nt: TGTGCCTGGAGAGGGGGTCTGGGTCAGGGAGGCTACACCTTC; cdr3_aa: CAWRGGLGQGGYTF
v_call: TRBV5-1; d_call: .; clone_size: .; j_call: TRBJ1-6; cdr3_nt: TGCGCCAGCAGCTCCGGGGCAGCGGGAACCTCACCCCTCCACTTT; cdr3_aa: CASSSGAAGTSPLHF
v_call: TRBV19; d_call: .; clone_size: .; j_call: TRBJ1-5; cdr3_nt: TGTGCCAGTTCCGTTAGCTTGACAGTCAATCAGCCCCAGCATTTT; cdr3_aa: CASSVSLTVNQPQHF
v_call: TRBV20-1; d_call: .; clone_size: few; j_call: TRBJ1-2; cdr3_nt: TGCAGTGCTAGCCTCCCTTATGGCTACACCTTC; cdr3_aa: CSASLPYGYTF
v_call: TRBV5-6; d_call: .; clone_size: few; j_call: TRBJ1-2; cdr3_nt: TGTGCCAGCAGCTTGATTACAGGAGAATATGGCTACACCTTC; cdr3_aa: CASSLITGEYGYTF
v_call: TRBV29-1; d_call: TRBD1; clone_size: few; j_call: TRBJ1-2; cdr3_nt: TGCAGCGTTTTGACAGGGACCTTCGGTGGCTACACCTTC; cdr3_aa: CSVLTGTFGGYTF
v_call: TRBV2; d_call: .; clone_size: .; j_call: TRBJ2-5; cdr3_nt: TGTGCCAGCAGTTTACAGGGTCGGATGGAGACCCAGTACTTC; cdr3_aa: CASSLQGRMETQYF
v_call: TRBV6-5; d_call: TRBD1; clone_size: once; j_call: TRBJ1-1; cdr3_nt: TGTGCCAGCAGTAGGGACAGAGGGACTGAAGCTTTCTTT; cdr3_aa: CASSRDRGTEAFF
v_call: TRBV6-1; d_call: .; clone_size: .; j_call: TRBJ1-4; cdr3_nt: TGTGCCAGCAGTGAACGGGGTTATGAAAAACTGTTTTTT; cdr3_aa: CASSERGYEKLFF
v_call: TRBV27; d_call: .; clone_size: once; j_call: TRBJ1-2; cdr3_nt: TGTGCCAGCAGTTTCAGGGTTAACTATGGCTACACCTTC; cdr3_aa: CASSFRVNYGYTF
v_call: TRBV27; d_call: TRBD1; clone_size: .; j_call: TRBJ1-6; cdr3_nt: TGTGCCAGCAGTTTATCTTCAAACAGGGGTTCACCCCTCCACTTT; cdr3_aa: CASSLSSNRGSPLHF
v_call: TRBV10-2; d_call: .; clone_size: .; j_call: TRBJ2-3; cdr3_nt: TGCGCCAGCAGTGTAACAGGGAGCACAGATACGCAGTATTTT; cdr3_aa: CASSVTGSTDTQYF
v_call: TRBV12-3/TRBV12-4; d_call: .; clone_size: .; j_call: TRBJ1-1; cdr3_nt: TGTGCCAGCACCAAGGTCGGGGGCACTGAAGCTTTCTTT; cdr3_aa: CASTKVGGTEAFF
v_call: TRBV27; d_call: TRBD2; clone_size: .; j_call: TRBJ2-1; cdr3_nt: TGTGCCAGCTCCCTCGAACTAGCGGGGGATGAGCAGTTCTTC; cdr3_aa: CASSLELAGDEQFF